Below are 27 T cell receptor beta chains sequenced from a single sample in a study of blood T cell repertoires in COVID-19. The protocol was immunoSEQ multiplex PCR, while the TCRdb copy is restricted to in-frame clones and leaves out a portion. The table lists about 240,000 clones, 86% of them singletons. Source material: peripheral blood. The receptor source for this set is a man older than 75 with acute or convalescent COVID-19.

This clone has a handful of counts. The J gene is TRBJ1-2, the V gene TRBV3-1 (or the pseudogene TRBV3-2), with D tentatively TRBD1 (6 bases). The CDR3 runs to 14 residues. Germline CDR1 LGHDT, CDR2 YNNKEL (reference sequence). V shed 4 bases and J shed 3 bases, with 12 bases lying between them. This CDR3 reads CASSPNRVDYGYTF. The DNA of the CDR3 is TGTGCCAGCAGCCCTAACAGGGTGGACTATGGCTACACCTTC.

This clone was detected a few times. CDR3 DNA sequence: TGCGCCAGCAGCTTAGGACAGCCGAGGAACGAGCAGTACTTC. Its translation is CASSLGQPRNEQYF. This chain uses TRBV5-1 with TRBJ2-7; D might be TRBD1 (6 bases). CDR1 SGHRS and CDR2 YFSETQ come from the germline V gene. V shed 2 bases and J shed 5 bases, with 14 bases lying between them. The CDR3 sequence is 14 residues long.

This clone occurred once. This chain uses TRBV5-8 with TRBJ1-3, with D possibly being TRBD1 (5 bases). Germline V gene lookup returns CDR1 SGHTS and CDR2 YDEGEE. V was shortened by 1 base and J by 4 bases, with 9 bases between the two germline ends. This CDR3 has 14 residues. The CDR3 DNA follows: TGTGCCAGCAGCTTGCTAGGGGTCGGAAACACCATATATTTT. As protein: CASSLLGVGNTIYF.

There are a few counts of this clone. Relative to the germline gene, one junction end is altered; a read error may explain this. V gene TRBV12-3 or TRBV12-4 combines with J gene TRBJ1-1; D is ambiguous. This CDR3 is 11 amino acids long. The CDR3 spells CASTLTSEAFF. The CDR3 DNA sequence: TGTGCCAGCACTTTAACTTCTGAAGCTTTCTTT.

The V gene is TRBV10-1, the J gene TRBJ2-3; TRBD1 matches at 9 bases. In germline, CDR1 is WNHNN, CDR2 SYGVQD (reference sequence). V was pared by 6 bases and J by 4 bases, with 5 bases of the junction left unmatched. The CDR3 covers 14 residues. The CDR3, as DNA: TGCGCCAGCAGGCCAGGACAGGGGTCAGATACGCAGTATTTT. Amino acids: CASRPGQGSDTQYF.

V usage is TRBV7-2 and J usage is TRBJ1-6, with D possibly matching TRBD1 (6 bases). Trimming left V 5 bases short and J 0 bases short, with 17 bases between. There are 18 residues in the CDR3. Per the germline V gene, CDR1 is SGHTA and CDR2 is FQGNSA. CDR3 sequence reads: CASSLDGTPSSYNSPLHF. The CDR3 DNA follows: TGTGCCAGCAGCCTTGACGGGACACCGAGCTCCTATAATTCACCCCTCCACTTT.

The chain combines TRBV5-1 with TRBJ2-7; D might be TRBD1 (6 bases). Trimming took 4 bases from V and 3 from J, leaving 14 bases between them. CDR1 SGHRS and CDR2 YFSETQ come from the germline V gene. The CDR3 covers 14 residues. The CDR3, as DNA: TGCGCCAGCAGCCTCAGGGGTGTCATCTACGAGCAGTACTTC. It encodes CASSLRGVIYEQYF. The whole variable domain, remainder taken from reference TRBV5-1 and TRBJ2-7, is KAGVTQTPRYLIKTRGQQVTLSCSPISGHRSVSWYQQTPGQGLQFLFEYFSETQRNKGNFPGRFSGRQFSNSRSEMNVSTLELGDSALYLCASSLRGVIYEQYFGPGTRLTVT.

This chain connects TRBV9 to TRBJ2-7, with 7 bases lining up with TRBD1. V lost 4 bases and J lost 5; bases outside the gene matches: 15. The CDR3 is 16 amino acids. The V gene's germline CDR1 is SGDLS and CDR2 YYNGEE. CDR3 sequence: CASSPRGSGGEDEQYF. Here the CDR3 DNA reads TGTGCCAGCAGCCCCCGGGGATCAGGGGGAGAGGACGAGCAGTACTTC.

The rearrangement links TRBV7-2 to TRBJ1-5; 8 positions match TRBD1. Trimming removed 0 bases from V and 9 bases from J; junction bases left unmatched: 7. CDR1 is SGHTA, CDR2 FQGNSA, per germline. The CDR3 spans 15 residues. CDR3 in DNA: TGTGCCAGCAGCTTAGCACCGGGACAGGACGTGCCCCAGCATTTT. Its translation is CASSLAPGQDVPQHF.

As to this clone: This sample also contains other DNA sequences that code for the same CDR3. V and J are TRBV19 and TRBJ2-7; TRBD1 matches 9 bases. CDR1 LNHDA and CDR2 SQIVND come from the germline V gene (reference sequence). CDR3 length: 14 amino acids. The trim removed 2 bases at V and 4 bases at J, leaving 3 bases unmatched. In nucleotides, the CDR3 is TGTGCCAGTAGTATATACAGGGGGCCGTACGAGCAGTACTTC. Its translation is CASSIYRGPYEQYF.

CDR3 residues: CASSAWGGLNYGYTF. CDR3 in DNA: TGTGCCAGCAGTGCGTGGGGGGGCCTTAACTATGGCTACACCTTC. The rearrangement uses TRBV6-2 or TRBV6-3 and TRBJ1-2, with a possible D match to TRBD1 (6 bases). V was cut by 5 bases and J by 1 base, with 14 bases left in between. This CDR3 comprises 15 residues. Germline lookup yields CDR1 MNHEY and CDR2 SVGEGT.

This clone was picked up one time. The chain carries TRBV20-1 and TRBJ1-4; TRBD1 might be the D (5 bases). Per the germline V gene, CDR1 is DFQATT and CDR2 is SNEGSKA (reference sequence). The CDR3 consists of 13 residues. V was trimmed by 3 bases and J by 8 bases, leaving 13 bases between them. The DNA for the CDR3 is TGCAGTGCTAGTTGGCAGGGCTCAGAAAAACTGTTTTTT. Translated: CSASWQGSEKLFF.

V gene TRBV4-1 combines with J gene TRBJ1-1; D unresolved. The ends were cut back, 4 bases at V and 5 bases at J, with 8 bases in the middle. CDR1 MGHRA and CDR2 YSYEKL come from the germline V gene. The CDR3 spans 12 residues. CDR3 amino acids: CASSPPGTEAFF. CDR3 nucleotides: TGCGCCAGCAGCCCTCCGGGGACTGAAGCTTTCTTT.

This clone was picked up a small number of times. The genes are TRBV5-1 and TRBJ1-6, with D perhaps matching TRBD1 (5 bases). This CDR3 has 13 residues. Germline V lookup: CDR1 SGHRS, CDR2 YFSETQ. V lost 5 bases and J lost 8, with 11 bases in between. As DNA, the CDR3 is TGCGCCAGCAGGCGACAGCCTGATTCACCCCTCCACTTT. This gives the protein CASRRQPDSPLHF.

The chain recombines TRBV3-1 (or the pseudogene TRBV3-2) with TRBJ2-5; TRBD2 matches 8 bases. After removal of 2 bases from V and 5 bases from J, the junction contained 7 bases not matched to a gene. Germline values: CDR1 LGHDT, CDR2 YNNKEL (reference sequence). This CDR3 region has 15 residues. CDR3 protein: CASSQSQGGRETQYF. The CDR3 bases are TGTGCCAGCAGCCAATCACAGGGCGGGAGGGAGACCCAGTACTTC.

The chain joins TRBV19 to TRBJ1-2; 7 bases fit TRBD1. This CDR3 spans 16 amino acids. With 7 bases clipped from V and 1 base from J, the junction kept 12 bases outside the gene matches. The germline gives CDR1 LNHDA, CDR2 SQIVND (reference sequence). CDR3 amino acids: CASTTVRRGDNYGYTF. CDR3 DNA sequence: TGTGCCAGTACCACGGTCCGCAGGGGGGATAACTATGGCTACACCTTC. The full variable domain, its missing parts supplied by reference TRBV19 and TRBJ1-2, is DGGITQSPKYLFRKEGQNVTLSCEQNLNHDAMYWYRQDPGQGLRLIYYSQIVNDFQKGDIAEGYSVSREKKESFPLTVTSAQKNPTAFYLCASTTVRRGDNYGYTFGSGTRLTVV.

The chain is built from TRBV7-2 and TRBJ2-2; 11 nucleotides agree with TRBD1. Per the germline V gene, CDR1 is SGHTA and CDR2 is FQGNSA. CDR3 size: 14 residues. Losses at the gene ends were 5 bases for V and 6 bases for J; bases not matched to a gene: 2. Here the CDR3 DNA reads TGTGCCAGCAGCCGGACAGGGGGCTCCGGGGAGCTGTTTTTT. Translation: CASSRTGGSGELFF.

V is TRBV3-1 (or the pseudogene TRBV3-2) and J is TRBJ2-1, with 10 positions matching TRBD2. Trimming took 1 base from V and 8 from J; bases not matched to a gene: 8. The germline V gene encodes CDR1 LGHDT and CDR2 YNNKEL (reference sequence). The CDR3 runs 16 residues. CDR3 loop: CASSQASSGRVYEQFF. DNA for the CDR3: TGTGCCAGCAGCCAAGCGTCTAGCGGGAGAGTATATGAGCAGTTCTTC.

The genes are TRBV4-1 and TRBJ2-3; maybe TRBD1 (6 bases). CDR1 is MGHRA, CDR2 YSYEKL, per germline. This CDR3 comprises 17 residues. With 0 bases removed from V and 0 bases from J, the gap between germline ends came to 13 bases. CDR3 sequence (DNA): TGCGCCAGCAGCCAAGATGGGGCAGGGGCTAGCACAGATACGCAGTATTTT. It specifies CASSQDGAGASTDTQYF.

This chain connects TRBV5-8 to TRBJ2-5; D possibly corresponds to TRBD2 (6 bases). CDR1 and CDR2 (germline): SGHTS, YDEGEE. CDR3 length equals 14 residues. V gave up 7 bases and J gave up 2 bases, with 15 bases separating them. DNA for the CDR3: TGTGCCAGCGCGACTAGACCCTCTCAAGAGACCCAGTACTTC. This encodes CASATRPSQETQYF.

V is TRBV6-5 and J is TRBJ1-1, with TRBD1 matching 8 bases. J lost 1 base, V lost 11 bases, and 6 bases had no gene match. Germline V CDR1 and CDR2: MNHEY, SVGAGI. The CDR3 is 13 amino acids. The chain's CDR3 is CAAIQGENTEAFF. The CDR3 DNA follows: TGTGCCGCAATACAGGGGGAGAACACTGAAGCTTTCTTT.

J is TRBJ1-1 and V is TRBV5-5; possibly TRBD1 for D (6 bases). CDR1 is SGHKS, CDR2 YYEKEE, per germline (reference sequence). The V and J ends lost 5 bases and 1 base respectively, with 12 bases between them. The CDR3 spans 14 residues. For the CDR3, the DNA is TGTGCCAGCAGTATCGTGACAGGGAACACTGAAGCTTTCTTT. It encodes CASSIVTGNTEAFF.

The V gene is TRBV11-2, the J gene TRBJ2-5; a weak D match, TRBD1 (5 bases). CDR3 length: 14 amino acids. Germline V gene data show CDR1 as SGHAT and CDR2 as FQNNGV. Trimming cost V 1 base and J 3 bases, with 9 bases left between them. This chain's CDR3 is CASSLGLGEETQYF. DNA for the CDR3: TGTGCCAGCAGCTTAGGGTTAGGGGAAGAGACCCAGTACTTC.

The chain couples TRBV6-2 or TRBV6-3 to TRBJ2-5; D possibly corresponds to TRBD1 (7 bases). Trimming took off 0 bases at V and 5 bases at J, with 10 bases between the two ends. CDR3 length equals 14 residues. CDR1 and CDR2 (germline): MNHEY, SVGEGT. Written as DNA, the CDR3 is TGTGCCAGCAGTTACTCGGCAGGGGGGGAGACCCAGTACTTC. As protein: CASSYSAGGETQYF.

The chain recombines TRBV6-6 with TRBJ1-6, with unresolved D. The germline gives CDR1 MNHNY, CDR2 SVGAGI (reference sequence). The V end lost 5 bases, the J end lost 0 bases, and 5 bases lay between the germline ends. The CDR3 length is 14 residues. Written as DNA, the CDR3 is TGTGCCAGCAGTGAGAGCTCCTATAATTCACCCCTCCACTTT. Translated: CASSESSYNSPLHF.

This clone was seen only a few times. V usage is TRBV9 and J usage is TRBJ2-3; D remains unclear. The CDR3 loop spans 14 amino acids. V lost 0 bases, J lost 3 bases, and 8 bases lay in between. CDR1 SGDLS and CDR2 YYNGEE come from the germline V gene. In DNA form, the CDR3 reads TGTGCCAGCAGCGTAGACCCACGGACAGATACGCAGTATTTT. It codes for CASSVDPRTDTQYF.

This clone was seen only once. The J gene is TRBJ1-2, the V gene TRBV19, with 8 bases lining up with TRBD1. J gave up 8 bases and V 5 bases, and 10 bases lay outside the gene matches. This CDR3 has 14 amino acids. Germline V lookup: CDR1 LNHDA, CDR2 SQIVND (reference sequence). This CDR3 reads CASSPSSTGEGYTF. For the CDR3, the DNA is TGTGCCAGTAGTCCTTCATCGACAGGGGAGGGCTACACCTTC.